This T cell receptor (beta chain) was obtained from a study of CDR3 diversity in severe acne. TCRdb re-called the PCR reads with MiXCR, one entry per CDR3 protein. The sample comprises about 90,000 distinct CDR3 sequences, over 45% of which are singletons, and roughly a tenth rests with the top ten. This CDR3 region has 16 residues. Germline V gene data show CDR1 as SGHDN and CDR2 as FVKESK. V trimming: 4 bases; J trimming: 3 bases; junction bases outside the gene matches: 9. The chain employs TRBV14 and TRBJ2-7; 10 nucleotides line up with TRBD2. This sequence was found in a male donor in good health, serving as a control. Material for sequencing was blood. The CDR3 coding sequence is TGTGCCAGCAGCCCAAAGGAAGCGGGAGGGTTCTACGAGCAGTACTTC. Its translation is CASSPKEAGGFYEQYF.